This T cell receptor (beta chain) was recorded in a study of blood T cell repertoires in COVID-19. Study context: The analysed material was cDNA or gDNA that came from T cells, B-cell-depleted T cells, or PBMCs.

This clone has only one observation. This CDR3 comprises 13 residues. V was pared by 5 bases and J by 5 bases, with 10 bases between. CDR1 and CDR2 (germline): SGHAT, FQNNGV. Libraries were prepared by immunoSEQ multiplex PCR; TCRdb keeps only in-frame clonotypes and omits some of them. The sample contains about 230,000 clones, 80% to 90% of which appear only once. The TCR originated in a middle-aged man with COVID-19, enrolled during active disease. V usage is TRBV11-2 and J usage is TRBJ1-5; D perhaps matches TRBD1 (5 bases). The sequenced sample was peripheral blood. CDR3 sequence: CASSMDTYQPQHF. In DNA, the CDR3 is TGTGCCAGCAGCATGGACACTTATCAGCCCCAGCATTTT. Full variable domain (missing parts from reference TRBV11-2 and TRBJ1-5): EAGVAQSPRYKIIEKRQSVAFWCNPISGHATLYWYQQILGQGPKLLIQFQNNGVVDDSQLPKDRFSAERLKGVDSTLKIQPAKLEDSAVYLCASSMDTYQPQHFGDGTRLSIL.